This T cell receptor (beta chain) came from a study of blood T cell repertoires in COVID-19. This clone was seen a few times. Germline V gene lookup returns CDR1 WNHNN and CDR2 SYGVQD (reference sequence). The CDR3 covers 18 residues. Trimming at V came to 0 bases and at J to 0 bases, leaving 8 bases not matched to a gene. Study processing details: Scientists estimated how many nucleated cells there were by amplifying reference gene primers. This table comes from immunoSEQ multiplex PCR, and its TCRdb copy is limited to in-frame clones, with some not included. Clone size and the V and J calls come from that table; the DNA yielded D and trimming. The data contain 22,000 or so clones, 80% to 90% of them singletons.

The chain recombines TRBV10-1 with TRBJ1-3; 7 nucleotides align to TRBD1. The sequence was collected from a woman aged 60-75 years with active COVID-19. The specimen was peripheral blood. This CDR3 reads CASSESPGGRRSGNTIYF. CDR3 coding DNA: TGCGCCAGCAGTGAGTCGCCAGGGGGGAGACGCTCTGGAAACACCATATATTTT.